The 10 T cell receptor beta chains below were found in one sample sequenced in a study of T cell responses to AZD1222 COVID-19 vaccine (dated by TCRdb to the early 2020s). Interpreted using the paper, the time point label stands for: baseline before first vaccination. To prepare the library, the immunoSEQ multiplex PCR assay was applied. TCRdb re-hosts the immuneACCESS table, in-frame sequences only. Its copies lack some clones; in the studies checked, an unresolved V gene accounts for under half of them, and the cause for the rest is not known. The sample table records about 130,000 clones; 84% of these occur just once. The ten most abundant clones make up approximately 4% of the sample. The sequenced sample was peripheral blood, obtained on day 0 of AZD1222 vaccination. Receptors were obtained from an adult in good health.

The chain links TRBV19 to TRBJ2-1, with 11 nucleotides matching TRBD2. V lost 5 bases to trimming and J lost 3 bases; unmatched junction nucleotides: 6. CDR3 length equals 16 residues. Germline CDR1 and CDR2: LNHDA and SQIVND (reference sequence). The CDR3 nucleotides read TGTGCCAGTAGTCTTAGCGGGGGGGCCGTCTACAATGAGCAGTTCTTC. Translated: CASSLSGGAVYNEQFF. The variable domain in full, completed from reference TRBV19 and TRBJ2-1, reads DGGITQSPKYLFRKEGQNVTLSCEQNLNHDAMYWYRQDPGQGLRLIYYSQIVNDFQKGDIAEGYSVSREKKESFPLTVTSAQKNPTAFYLCASSLSGGAVYNEQFFGPGTRLTVL.

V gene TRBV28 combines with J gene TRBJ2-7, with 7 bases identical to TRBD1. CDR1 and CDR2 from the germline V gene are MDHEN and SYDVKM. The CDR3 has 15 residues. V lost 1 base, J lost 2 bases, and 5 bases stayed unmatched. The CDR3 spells CASSLSRQGTYEQYF. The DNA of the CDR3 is TGTGCCAGCAGTTTATCGAGACAGGGTACCTACGAGCAGTACTTC.

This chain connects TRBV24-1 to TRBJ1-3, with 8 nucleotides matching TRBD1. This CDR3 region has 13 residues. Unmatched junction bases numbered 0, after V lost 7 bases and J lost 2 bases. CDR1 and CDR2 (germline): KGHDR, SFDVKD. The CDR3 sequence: CATRQGAGNTIYF. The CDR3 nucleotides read TGTGCCACCAGACAGGGGGCTGGAAACACCATATATTTT.

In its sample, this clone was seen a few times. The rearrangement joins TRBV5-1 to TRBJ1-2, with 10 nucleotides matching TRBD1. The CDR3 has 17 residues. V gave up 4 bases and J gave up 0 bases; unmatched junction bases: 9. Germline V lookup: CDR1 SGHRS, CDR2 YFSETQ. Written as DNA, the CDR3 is TGCGCCAGCAGCCCTCGACAGGGGGCGCGCTCTAACTATGGCTACACCTTC. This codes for CASSPRQGARSNYGYTF.

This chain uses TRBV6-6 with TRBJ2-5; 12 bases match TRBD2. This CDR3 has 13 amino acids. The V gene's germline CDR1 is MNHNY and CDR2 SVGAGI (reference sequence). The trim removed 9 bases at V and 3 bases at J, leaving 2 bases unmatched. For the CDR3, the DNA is TGTGCCAGTCGGACTAGCGGGGAAGAGACCCAGTACTTC. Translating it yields CASRTSGEETQYF.

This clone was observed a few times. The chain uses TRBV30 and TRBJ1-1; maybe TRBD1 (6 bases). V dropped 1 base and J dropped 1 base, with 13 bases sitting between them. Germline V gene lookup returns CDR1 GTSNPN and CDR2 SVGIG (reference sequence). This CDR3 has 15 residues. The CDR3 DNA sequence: TGTGCCTGGAGTGGGGCGGGGGCCCCGAACACTGAAGCTTTCTTT. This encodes CAWSGAGAPNTEAFF.

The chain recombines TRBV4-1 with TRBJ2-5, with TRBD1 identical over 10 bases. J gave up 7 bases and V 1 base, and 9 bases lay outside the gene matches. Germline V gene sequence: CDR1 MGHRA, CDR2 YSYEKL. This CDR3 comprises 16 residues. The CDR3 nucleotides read TGCGCCAGCAGCCAAGCCGGGACAGGGGATCTGGTGACCCAGTACTTC. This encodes CASSQAGTGDLVTQYF.

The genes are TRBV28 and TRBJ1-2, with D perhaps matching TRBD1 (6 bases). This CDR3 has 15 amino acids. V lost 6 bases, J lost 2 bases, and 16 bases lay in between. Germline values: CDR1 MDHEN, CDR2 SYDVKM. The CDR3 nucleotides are TGTGCCAGCAGCTCACGGGGGACAACCAACTATGGCTACACCTTC. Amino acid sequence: CASSSRGTTNYGYTF.

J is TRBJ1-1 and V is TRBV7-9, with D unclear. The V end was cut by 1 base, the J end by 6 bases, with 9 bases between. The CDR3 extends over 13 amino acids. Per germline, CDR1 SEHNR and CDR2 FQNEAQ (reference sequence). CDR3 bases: TGTGCCAGCAGCTTAGATGGGCGACCTGAAGCTTTCTTT. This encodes CASSLDGRPEAFF.

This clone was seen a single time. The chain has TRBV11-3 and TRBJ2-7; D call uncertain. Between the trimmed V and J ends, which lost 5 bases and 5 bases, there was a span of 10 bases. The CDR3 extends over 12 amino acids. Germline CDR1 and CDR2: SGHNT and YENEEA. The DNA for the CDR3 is TGTGCCAGCAGCCCCAATGGTGACGAGCAGTACTTC. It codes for CASSPNGDEQYF.